This T cell receptor (beta chain) was sequenced for a study of OX40 agonist ivuxolimab in advanced cancers. Study summary: Dose-escalation patients' cancers were hepatocellular carcinoma, melanoma, renal cell or head and neck cancer. Checkpoint inhibitors had been given previously to roughly 40% of patients.

The V end lost 0 bases, the J end lost 3 bases, and 9 bases lay between the germline ends. The CDR3 totals 14 residues. Germline values: CDR1 SGHRS, CDR2 YFSETQ. Regarding this clone: Its antigen remains unidentified. The same CDR3 also results from other DNA sequences found in this sample.

Some clones are missing from TCRdb's copy, which holds only in-frame ones; the method was immunoSEQ multiplex PCR. The data hold about 73,000 clones, with approximately 83% observed a single time. Findings of the study overall: Partial responders treated at 0.1-3.0 mg/kg exhibited clonal expansion among the lowest measured.

Patients were excluded for autoimmune disease history or systemic immunosuppression. V is TRBV5-1 and J is TRBJ1-1; D remains unclear. The sequencing here drew on CD4+ or CD8+ T cells sorted from blood, taken in a trial of the OX40 agonist ivuxolimab. This TCR came from an adult with an advanced solid tumor such as melanoma, head and neck, liver or kidney cancer. The CDR3 DNA follows: TGCGCCAGCAGCTTGGCACGCGGAGACACTGAAGCTTTCTTT. Amino acids: CASSLARGDTEAFF.